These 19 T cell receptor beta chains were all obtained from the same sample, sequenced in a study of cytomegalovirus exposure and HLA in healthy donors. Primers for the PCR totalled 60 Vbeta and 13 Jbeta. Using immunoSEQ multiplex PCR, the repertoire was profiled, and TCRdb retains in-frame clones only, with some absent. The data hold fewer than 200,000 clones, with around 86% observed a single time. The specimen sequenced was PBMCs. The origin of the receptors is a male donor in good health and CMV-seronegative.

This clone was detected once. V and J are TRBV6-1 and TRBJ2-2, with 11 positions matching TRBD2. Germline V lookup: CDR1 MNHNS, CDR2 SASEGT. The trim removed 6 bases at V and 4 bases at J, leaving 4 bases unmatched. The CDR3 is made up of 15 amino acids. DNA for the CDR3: TGTGCCAGCAGGGCCGGGACTAGCGGCACCGGGGAGCTGTTTTTT. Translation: CASRAGTSGTGELFF.

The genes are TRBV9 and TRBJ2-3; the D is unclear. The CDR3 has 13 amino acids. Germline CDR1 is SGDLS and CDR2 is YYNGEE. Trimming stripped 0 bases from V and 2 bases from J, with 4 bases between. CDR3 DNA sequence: TGTGCCAGCAGCGTAGCTCCCACAGATACGCAGTATTTT. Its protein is CASSVAPTDTQYF. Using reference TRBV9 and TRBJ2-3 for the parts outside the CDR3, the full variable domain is DSGVTQTPKHLITATGQRVTLRCSPRSGDLSVYWYQQSLDQGLQFLIQYYNGEERAKGNILERFSAQQFPDLHSELNLSSLELGDSALYFCASSVAPTDTQYFGPGTRLTVL.

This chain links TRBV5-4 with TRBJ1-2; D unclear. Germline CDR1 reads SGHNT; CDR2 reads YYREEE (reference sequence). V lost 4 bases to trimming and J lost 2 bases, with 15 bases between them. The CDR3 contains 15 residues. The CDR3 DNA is TGTGCCAGCAGCGATCGTAGAGGTTCCAACTATGGCTACACCTTC. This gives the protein CASSDRRGSNYGYTF.

CDR3: CASSMVRGRTEAFF. Written as DNA, the CDR3 is TGTGCCAGTAGTATGGTCAGGGGTCGGACTGAAGCTTTCTTT. The chain links TRBV19 to TRBJ1-1, with D possibly TRBD1 on 6 matching bases. CDR3 length: 14 residues. The germline V gene has CDR1 LNHDA and CDR2 SQIVND (reference sequence). V was trimmed by 3 bases and J by 5 bases, leaving 13 bases between them.

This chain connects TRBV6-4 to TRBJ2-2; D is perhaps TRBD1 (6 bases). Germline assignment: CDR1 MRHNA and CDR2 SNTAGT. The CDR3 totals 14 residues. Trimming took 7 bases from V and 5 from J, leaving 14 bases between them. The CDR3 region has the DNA TGTGCCAGCACTTCCGAAGGGGGAACCGGGGAGCTGTTTTTT. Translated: CASTSEGGTGELFF.

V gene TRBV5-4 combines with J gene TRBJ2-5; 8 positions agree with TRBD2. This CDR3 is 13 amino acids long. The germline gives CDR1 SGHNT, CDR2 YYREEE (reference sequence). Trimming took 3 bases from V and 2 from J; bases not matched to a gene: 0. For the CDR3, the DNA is TGTGCCAGCAGCTCGGGGGGGCAAGAGACCCAGTACTTC. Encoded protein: CASSSGGQETQYF.

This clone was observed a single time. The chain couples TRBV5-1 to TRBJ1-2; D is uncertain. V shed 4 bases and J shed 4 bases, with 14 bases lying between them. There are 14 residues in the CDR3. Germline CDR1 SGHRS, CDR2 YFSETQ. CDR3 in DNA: TGCGCCAGCAGCCCGGGTGGAGCAACCTATGGCTACACCTTC. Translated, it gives CASSPGGATYGYTF.

CDR3 nucleotide sequence: TGTGCCAGCAGCTTGGTCGAGCGCCCATTCCCTCAGTACTTC. Protein: CASSLVERPFPQYF. The chain carries TRBV5-6 and TRBJ2-4; D call uncertain. CDR1 is SGHDT and CDR2 is YYEEEE in the germline V gene. The CDR3 consists of 14 residues. V was clipped by 0 bases and J by 12 bases, with 16 bases between them.

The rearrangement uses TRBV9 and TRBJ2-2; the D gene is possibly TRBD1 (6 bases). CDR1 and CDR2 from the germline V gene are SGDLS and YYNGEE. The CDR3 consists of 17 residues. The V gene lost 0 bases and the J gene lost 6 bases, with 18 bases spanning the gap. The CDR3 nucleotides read TGTGCCAGCAGCGTAGACAATGGGCAGGGGTATGCCGGGGAGCTGTTTTTT. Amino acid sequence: CASSVDNGQGYAGELFF.

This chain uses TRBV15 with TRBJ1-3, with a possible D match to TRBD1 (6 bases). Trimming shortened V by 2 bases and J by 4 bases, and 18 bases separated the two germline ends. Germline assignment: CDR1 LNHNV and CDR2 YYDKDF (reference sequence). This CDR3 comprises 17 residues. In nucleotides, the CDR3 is TGTGCCACCAGCAGAAGGACGGCAGCTCAGGGGGGAAACACCATATATTTT. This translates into CATSRRTAAQGGNTIYF.

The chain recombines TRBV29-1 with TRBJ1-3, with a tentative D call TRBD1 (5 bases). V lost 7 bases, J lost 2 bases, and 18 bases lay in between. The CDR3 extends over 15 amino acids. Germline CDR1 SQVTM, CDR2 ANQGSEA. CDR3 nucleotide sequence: TGCAGCGCTCACCGACAGAACCCCGCTGGAAACACCATATATTTT. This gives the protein CSAHRQNPAGNTIYF.

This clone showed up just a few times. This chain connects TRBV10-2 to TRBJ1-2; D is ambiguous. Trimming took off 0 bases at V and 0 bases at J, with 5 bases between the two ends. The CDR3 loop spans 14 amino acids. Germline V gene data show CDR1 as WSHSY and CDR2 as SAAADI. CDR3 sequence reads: CASSESGANYGYTF. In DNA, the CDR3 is TGCGCCAGCAGTGAGTCGGGAGCTAACTATGGCTACACCTTC.

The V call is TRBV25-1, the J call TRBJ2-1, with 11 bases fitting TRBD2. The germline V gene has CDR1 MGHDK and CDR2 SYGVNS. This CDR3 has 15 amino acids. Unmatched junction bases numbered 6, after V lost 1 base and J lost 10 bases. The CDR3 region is CASSEFSGGGKEQFF. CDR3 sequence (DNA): TGTGCCAGCAGTGAATTTAGCGGGGGGGGAAAAGAGCAGTTCTTC.

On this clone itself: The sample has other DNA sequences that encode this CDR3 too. CDR3: CASSYSRVTEAFF. CDR3 coding DNA: TGTGCCAGCAGTTACTCAAGAGTGACTGAAGCTTTCTTT. The chain has TRBV6-5 and TRBJ1-1; D call uncertain. This CDR3 spans 13 amino acids. The germline V and J ends were trimmed by 0 bases and 5 bases, with 7 bases remaining between them. Germline CDR1 MNHEY, CDR2 SVGAGI.

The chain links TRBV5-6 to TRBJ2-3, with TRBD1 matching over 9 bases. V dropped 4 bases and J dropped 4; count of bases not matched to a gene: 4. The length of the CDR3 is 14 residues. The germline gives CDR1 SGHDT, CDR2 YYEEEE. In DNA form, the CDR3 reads TGTGCCAGCAGCCCGGGACAGGGAGCAGATACGCAGTATTTT. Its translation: CASSPGQGADTQYF.

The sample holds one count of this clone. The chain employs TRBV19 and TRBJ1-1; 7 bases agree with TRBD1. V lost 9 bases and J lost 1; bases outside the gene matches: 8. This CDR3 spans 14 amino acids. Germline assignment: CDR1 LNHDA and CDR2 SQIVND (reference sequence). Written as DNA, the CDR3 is TGTGCCAGCAAGACAGGGTCTGGGAACACTGAAGCTTTCTTT. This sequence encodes CASKTGSGNTEAFF.

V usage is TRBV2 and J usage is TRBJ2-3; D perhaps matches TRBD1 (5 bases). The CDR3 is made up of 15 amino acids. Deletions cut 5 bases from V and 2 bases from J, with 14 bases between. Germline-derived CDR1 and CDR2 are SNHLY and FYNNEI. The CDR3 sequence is CASSHRRTSTDTQYF. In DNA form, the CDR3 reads TGTGCCAGCAGTCACCGTAGGACATCCACAGATACGCAGTATTTT. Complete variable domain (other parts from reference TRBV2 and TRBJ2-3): EPEVTQTPSHQVTQMGQEVILRCVPISNHLYFYWYRQILGQKVEFLVSFYNNEISEKSEIFDDQFSVERPDGSNFTLKIRSTKLEDSAMYFCASSHRRTSTDTQYFGPGTRLTVL.

CDR3 nucleotides: TGTGCCAGCAGCGTAGACGGGACTCAGGTTTTGCGAGCTTTCTTT. The encoded protein is CASSVDGTQVLRAFF. The chain joins TRBV9 to TRBJ1-1, with a tentative D call TRBD1 (5 bases). Per germline, CDR1 SGDLS and CDR2 YYNGEE. V was shortened by 0 bases and J by 10 bases, with 19 bases between the two germline ends. The CDR3 length is 15 residues.

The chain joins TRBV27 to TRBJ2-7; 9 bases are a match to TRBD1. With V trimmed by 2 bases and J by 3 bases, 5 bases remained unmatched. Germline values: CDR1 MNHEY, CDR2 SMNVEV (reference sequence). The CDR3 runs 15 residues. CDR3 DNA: TGTGCCAGCAGTTTAGGGGGACAGGGTATCTACGAGCAGTACTTC. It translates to CASSLGGQGIYEQYF.